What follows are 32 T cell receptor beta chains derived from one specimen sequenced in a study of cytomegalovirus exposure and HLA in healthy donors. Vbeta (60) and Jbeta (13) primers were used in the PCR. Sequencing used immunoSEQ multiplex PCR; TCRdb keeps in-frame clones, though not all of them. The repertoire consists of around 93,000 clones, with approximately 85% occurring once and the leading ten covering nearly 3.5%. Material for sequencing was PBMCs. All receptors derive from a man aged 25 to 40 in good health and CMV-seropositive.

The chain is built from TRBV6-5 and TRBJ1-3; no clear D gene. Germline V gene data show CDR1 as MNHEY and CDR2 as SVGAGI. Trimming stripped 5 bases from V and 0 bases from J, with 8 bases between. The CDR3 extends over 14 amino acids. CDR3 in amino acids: CASSGTNSGNTIYF. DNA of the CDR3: TGTGCCAGCAGTGGCACCAACTCTGGAAACACCATATATTTT.

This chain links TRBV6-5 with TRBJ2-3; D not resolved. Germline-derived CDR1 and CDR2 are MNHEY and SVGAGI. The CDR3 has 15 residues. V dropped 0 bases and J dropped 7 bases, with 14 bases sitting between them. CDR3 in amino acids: CASSYSEAPTNTQYF. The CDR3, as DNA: TGTGCCAGCAGTTACTCAGAGGCACCTACAAATACGCAGTATTTT.

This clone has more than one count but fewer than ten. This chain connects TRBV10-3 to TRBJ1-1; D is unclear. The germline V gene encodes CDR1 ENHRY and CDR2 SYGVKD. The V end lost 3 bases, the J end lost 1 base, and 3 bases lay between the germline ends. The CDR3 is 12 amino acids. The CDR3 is CAISDGNTEAFF. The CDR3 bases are TGTGCCATCAGTGACGGGAACACTGAAGCTTTCTTT.

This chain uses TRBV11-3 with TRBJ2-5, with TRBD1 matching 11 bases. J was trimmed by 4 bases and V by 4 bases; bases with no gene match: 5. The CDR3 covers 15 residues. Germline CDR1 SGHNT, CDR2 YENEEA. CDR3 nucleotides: TGTGCCAGCAGCTCGGACAGGGGGCCCCGAGAGACCCAGTACTTC. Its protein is CASSSDRGPRETQYF.

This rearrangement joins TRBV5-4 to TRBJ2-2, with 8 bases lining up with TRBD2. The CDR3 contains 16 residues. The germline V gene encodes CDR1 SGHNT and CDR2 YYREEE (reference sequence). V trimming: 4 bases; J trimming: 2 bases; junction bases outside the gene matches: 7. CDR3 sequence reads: CASSLTSGGNTGELFF. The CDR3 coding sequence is TGTGCCAGCAGCCTCACTAGCGGAGGTAACACCGGGGAGCTGTTTTTT.

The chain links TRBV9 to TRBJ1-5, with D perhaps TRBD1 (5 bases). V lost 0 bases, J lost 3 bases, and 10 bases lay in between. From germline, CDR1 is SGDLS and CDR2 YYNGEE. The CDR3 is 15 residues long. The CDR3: CASSVVEGFNQPQHF. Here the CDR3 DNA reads TGTGCCAGCAGCGTAGTGGAGGGGTTCAATCAGCCCCAGCATTTT.

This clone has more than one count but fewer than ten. In nucleotides, the CDR3 is TGTGCCAGCAGCTTCGGGAGGGGGCCCACTGAAGCTTTCTTT. Protein: CASSFGRGPTEAFF. The gene calls are TRBV5-6 and TRBJ1-1; the match to TRBD1 covers 7 bases. This CDR3 has 14 residues. V gave up 2 bases and J gave up 4 bases; unmatched junction bases: 5. CDR1 and CDR2 from the germline V gene are SGHDT and YYEEEE.

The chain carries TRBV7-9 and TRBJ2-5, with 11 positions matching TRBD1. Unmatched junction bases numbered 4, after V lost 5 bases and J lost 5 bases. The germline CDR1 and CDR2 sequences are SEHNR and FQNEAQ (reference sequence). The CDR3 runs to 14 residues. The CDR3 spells CASSLGQGVETQYF. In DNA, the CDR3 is TGTGCCAGCAGCCTGGGACAGGGGGTTGAGACCCAGTACTTC.

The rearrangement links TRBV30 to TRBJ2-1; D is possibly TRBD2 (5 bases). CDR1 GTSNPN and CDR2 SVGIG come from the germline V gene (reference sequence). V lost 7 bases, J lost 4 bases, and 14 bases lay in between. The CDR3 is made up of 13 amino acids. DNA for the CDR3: TGTGCCTCGTCGGACTCACTATACAATGAGCAGTTCTTC. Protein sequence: CASSDSLYNEQFF.

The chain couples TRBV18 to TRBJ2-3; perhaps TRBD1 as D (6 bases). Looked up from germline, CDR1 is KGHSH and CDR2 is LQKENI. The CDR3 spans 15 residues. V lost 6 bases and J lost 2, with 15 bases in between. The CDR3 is CASSEQGFTTDTQYF. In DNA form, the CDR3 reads TGTGCCAGCTCGGAACAGGGATTTACCACAGATACGCAGTATTTT.

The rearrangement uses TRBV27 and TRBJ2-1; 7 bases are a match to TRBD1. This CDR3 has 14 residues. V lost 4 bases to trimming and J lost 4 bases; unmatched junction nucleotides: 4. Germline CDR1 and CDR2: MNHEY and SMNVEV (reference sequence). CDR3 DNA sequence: TGTGCCAGCAGTTCCATGGACAGGTACAATGAGCAGTTCTTC. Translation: CASSSMDRYNEQFF.

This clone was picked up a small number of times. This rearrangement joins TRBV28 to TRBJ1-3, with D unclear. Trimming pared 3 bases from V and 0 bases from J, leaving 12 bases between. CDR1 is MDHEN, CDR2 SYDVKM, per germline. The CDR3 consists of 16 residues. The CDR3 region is CASSLRVLSSGNTIYF. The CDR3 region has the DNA TGTGCCAGCAGTTTGAGGGTGTTGAGCTCTGGAAACACCATATATTTT.

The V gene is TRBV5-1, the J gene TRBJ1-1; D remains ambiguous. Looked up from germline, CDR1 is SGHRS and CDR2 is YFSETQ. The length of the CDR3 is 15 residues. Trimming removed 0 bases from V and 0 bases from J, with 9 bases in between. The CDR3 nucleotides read TGCGCCAGCAGCTTGGGGGCTACCATGAACACTGAAGCTTTCTTT. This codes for CASSLGATMNTEAFF.

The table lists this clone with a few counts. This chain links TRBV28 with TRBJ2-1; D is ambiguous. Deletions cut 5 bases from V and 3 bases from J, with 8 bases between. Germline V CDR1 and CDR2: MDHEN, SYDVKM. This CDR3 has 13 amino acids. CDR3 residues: CASSRRNYNEQFF. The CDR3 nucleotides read TGTGCCAGCAGTAGGCGGAACTACAATGAGCAGTTCTTC.

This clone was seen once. The CDR3 coding sequence is TGTGCCTGGAGTGTTGCGAGCAGGGTCCCCCGAAAATCTAACTATGGCTACACCTTC. The encoded protein is CAWSVASRVPRKSNYGYTF. V usage is TRBV30 and J usage is TRBJ1-2, with a weak D call TRBD1 (5 bases). CDR1 is GTSNPN, CDR2 SVGIG, per germline (reference sequence). The CDR3 runs 19 residues. The V and J ends lost 0 bases and 0 bases respectively, with 23 bases between them.

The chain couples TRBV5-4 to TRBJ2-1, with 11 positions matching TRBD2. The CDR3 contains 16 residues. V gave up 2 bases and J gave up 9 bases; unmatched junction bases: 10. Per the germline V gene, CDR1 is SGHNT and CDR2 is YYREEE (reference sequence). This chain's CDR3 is CASSFLAGGTWGEQFF. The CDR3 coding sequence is TGTGCCAGCAGCTTCCTAGCGGGAGGCACGTGGGGTGAGCAGTTCTTC. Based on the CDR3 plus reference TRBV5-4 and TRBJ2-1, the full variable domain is ETGVTQSPTHLIKTRGQQVTLRCSSQSGHNTVSWYQQALGQGPQFIFQYYREEENGRGNFPPRFSGLQFPNYSSELNVNALELDDSALYLCASSFLAGGTWGEQFFGPGTRLTVL.

The CDR3 DNA reads TGTGCCAGCAGTGTGGAGGGACCTTACGAGCAGTACTTC. Its translation: CASSVEGPYEQYF. The chain carries TRBV6-1 and TRBJ2-7; a possible D gene is TRBD2 (6 bases). CDR3 size: 13 residues. Germline V gives CDR1 MNHNS, CDR2 SASEGT. V lost 4 bases to trimming and J lost 4 bases, with 11 bases between them.

The CDR3 nucleotides are TGTGCCAGTAGTATCGCTAGCGGGAGTGATACGCAGTATTTT. Amino acid sequence: CASSIASGSDTQYF. This chain links TRBV19 with TRBJ2-3; 10 nucleotides line up with TRBD2. V dropped 3 bases and J dropped 6; count of bases not matched to a gene: 3. The CDR3 runs 14 residues. CDR1 is LNHDA, CDR2 SQIVND, per germline (reference sequence).

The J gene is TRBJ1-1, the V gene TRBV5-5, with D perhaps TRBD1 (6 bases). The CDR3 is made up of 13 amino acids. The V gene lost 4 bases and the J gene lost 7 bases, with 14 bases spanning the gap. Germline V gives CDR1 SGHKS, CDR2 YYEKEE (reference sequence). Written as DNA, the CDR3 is TGTGCCAGCAGCCTATCGGGGGGGCTTGAAGCTTTCTTT. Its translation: CASSLSGGLEAFF.

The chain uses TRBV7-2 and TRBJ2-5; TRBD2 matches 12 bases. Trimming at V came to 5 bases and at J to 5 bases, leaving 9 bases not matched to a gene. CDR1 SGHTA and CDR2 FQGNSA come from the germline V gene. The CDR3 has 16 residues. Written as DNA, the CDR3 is TGTGCCAGCAGCCCTAGACTAGCGGGAGACCGGGAGACCCAGTACTTC. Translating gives CASSPRLAGDRETQYF.

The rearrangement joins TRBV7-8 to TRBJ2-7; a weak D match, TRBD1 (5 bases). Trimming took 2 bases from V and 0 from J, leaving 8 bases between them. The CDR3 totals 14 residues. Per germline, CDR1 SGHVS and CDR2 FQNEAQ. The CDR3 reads CASSLQGSSYEQYF. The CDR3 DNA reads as TGTGCCAGCAGCTTACAGGGTAGCTCCTACGAGCAGTACTTC.

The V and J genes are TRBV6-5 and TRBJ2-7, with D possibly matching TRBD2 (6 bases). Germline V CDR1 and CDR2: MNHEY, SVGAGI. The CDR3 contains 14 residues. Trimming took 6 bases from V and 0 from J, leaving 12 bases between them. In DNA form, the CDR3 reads TGTGCCAGCAGACTGGGACTGAGCTCCTACGAGCAGTACTTC. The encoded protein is CASRLGLSSYEQYF.

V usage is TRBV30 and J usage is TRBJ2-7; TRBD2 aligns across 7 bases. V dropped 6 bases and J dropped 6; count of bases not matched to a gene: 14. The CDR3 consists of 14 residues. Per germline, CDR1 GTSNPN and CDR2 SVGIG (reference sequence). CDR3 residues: CACGGSLPSSEQYF. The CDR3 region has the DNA TGTGCCTGCGGGGGGTCCCTTCCCTCTAGCGAGCAGTACTTC.

In nucleotides, the CDR3 is TGTGCCAGCAGCTTGAATAGCGAGAATGAGCAGTTCTTC. Protein: CASSLNSENEQFF. The genes are TRBV13 and TRBJ2-1; D perhaps matches TRBD2 (5 bases). From germline, CDR1 is PRHDT and CDR2 FYEKMQ (reference sequence). The CDR3 has 13 amino acids. Deletions cut 3 bases from V and 7 bases from J, with 10 bases between.

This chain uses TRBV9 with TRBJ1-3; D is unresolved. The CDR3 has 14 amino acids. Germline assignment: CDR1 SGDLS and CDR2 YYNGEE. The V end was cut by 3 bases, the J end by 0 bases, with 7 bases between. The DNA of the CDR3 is TGTGCCAGCAGCGGGCAACCCTCTGGAAACACCATATATTTT. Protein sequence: CASSGQPSGNTIYF.

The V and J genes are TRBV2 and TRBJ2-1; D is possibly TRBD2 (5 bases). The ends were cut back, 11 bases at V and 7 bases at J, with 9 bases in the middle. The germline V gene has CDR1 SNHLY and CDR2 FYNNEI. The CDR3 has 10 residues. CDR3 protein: CAGSANEQFF. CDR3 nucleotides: TGTGCCGGGAGCGCAAATGAGCAGTTCTTC.

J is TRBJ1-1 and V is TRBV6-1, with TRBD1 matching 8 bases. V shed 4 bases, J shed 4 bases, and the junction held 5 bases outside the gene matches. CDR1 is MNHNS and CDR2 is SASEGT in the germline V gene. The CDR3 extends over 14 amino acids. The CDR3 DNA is TGTGCCAGCAGTGCAGGGGGCGCGAGCACTGAAGCTTTCTTT. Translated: CASSAGGASTEAFF.

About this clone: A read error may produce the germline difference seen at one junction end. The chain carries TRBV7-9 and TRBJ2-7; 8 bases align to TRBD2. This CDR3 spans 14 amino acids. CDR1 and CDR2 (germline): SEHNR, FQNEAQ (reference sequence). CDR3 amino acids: CSSSYKREYHEQYF. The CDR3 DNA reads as TGTTCCAGCAGCTATAAGCGGGAGTACCACGAGCAGTACTTC.

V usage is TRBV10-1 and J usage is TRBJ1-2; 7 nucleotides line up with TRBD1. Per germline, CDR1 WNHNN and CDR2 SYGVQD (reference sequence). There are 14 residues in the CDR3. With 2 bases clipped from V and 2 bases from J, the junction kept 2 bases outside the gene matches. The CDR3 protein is CASSEDRENYGYTF. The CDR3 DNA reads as TGCGCCAGCAGTGAGGACAGGGAGAACTATGGCTACACCTTC.

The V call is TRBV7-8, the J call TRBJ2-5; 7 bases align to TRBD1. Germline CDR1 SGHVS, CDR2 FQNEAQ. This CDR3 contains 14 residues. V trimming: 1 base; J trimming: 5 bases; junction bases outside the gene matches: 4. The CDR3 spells CASSLVGGGETQYF. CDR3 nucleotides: TGTGCCAGCAGCTTAGTAGGGGGCGGGGAGACCCAGTACTTC.

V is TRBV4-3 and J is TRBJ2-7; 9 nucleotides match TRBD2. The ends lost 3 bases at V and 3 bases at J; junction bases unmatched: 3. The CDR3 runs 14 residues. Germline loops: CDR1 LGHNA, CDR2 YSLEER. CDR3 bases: TGCGCCAGCAGCCAGGGACTAGCCCTCTACGAGCAGTACTTC. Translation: CASSQGLALYEQYF.

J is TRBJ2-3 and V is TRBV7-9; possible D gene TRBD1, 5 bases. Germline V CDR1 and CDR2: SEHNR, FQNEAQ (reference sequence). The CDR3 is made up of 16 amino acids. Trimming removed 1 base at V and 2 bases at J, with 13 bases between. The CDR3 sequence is CASSLEAGWDTDTQYF. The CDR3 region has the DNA TGTGCCAGCAGCTTAGAAGCAGGGTGGGACACAGATACGCAGTATTTT.